The clone carrying this TCR beta chain was picked up a small number of times. The antigen is not known. The V and J ends lost 0 bases and 6 bases, in that order; junction bases with no gene match: 3. Germline CDR1 reads LGHNA; CDR2 reads YNFKEQ. The CDR3 has 15 residues. Treatment described: oral pan-JAK inhibitor, 5-10 mg twice daily. The entry originates in a study of CD8+ T cells in alopecia areata. Study-wide background: The duration of tofacitinib was 6 to 18 months, with 6 months off drug afterward.

Extraction of RNA preceded its reverse transcription into cDNA, which served as the sequencing template. Method: immunoSEQ multiplex PCR; TCRdb's copy keeps in-frame clones and lacks some. The data show about 200,000 clones, around two fifths seen once. General study results and limits: Many expanded lesional clones stayed in scalp and blood while on tofacitinib.

Specimen: CD4+ T cells sorted from blood, collected at approximately week 31, from a patient treated with tofacitinib. The sequence was collected from a human donor with alopecia areata. The V gene is TRBV4-2, the J gene TRBJ2-1; TRBD2 matches 9 bases. CDR3 sequence: CASSQEGLAPNEQFF. In DNA form, the CDR3 reads TGTGCCAGCAGCCAAGAGGGACTAGCTCCCAATGAGCAGTTCTTC.